What follows are 16 T cell receptor beta chains derived from one specimen sequenced in a study of blood T cell repertoires in COVID-19. The method was immunoSEQ multiplex PCR; TCRdb's version includes in-frame clones alone and lacks a portion of them. The table has more than 200,000 clones, roughly 82% seen once. Sequencing was carried out using peripheral blood. The receptors were gathered from an elderly woman with active or convalescent COVID-19.

V is TRBV5-6 and J is TRBJ1-1; the D is unclear. The CDR3 covers 13 residues. Germline-derived CDR1 and CDR2 are SGHDT and YYEEEE. V gave up 4 bases and J gave up 0 bases, with 7 bases separating them. The CDR3 nucleotides are TGTGCCAGCAGCCCGGGGTTGAACACTGAAGCTTTCTTT. As protein: CASSPGLNTEAFF.

In this sample, this clone turned up once. The gene calls are TRBV3-1 (or the pseudogene TRBV3-2) and TRBJ2-1, with 8 bases that match TRBD2. This CDR3 is built from 17 residues. Germline V CDR1 and CDR2: LGHDT, YNNKEL (reference sequence). The V segment lost 2 bases and the J segment 9 bases; nucleotides outside the gene matches: 15. CDR3 protein: CASSQHGGVRTSLEQFF. CDR3 in DNA: TGTGCCAGCAGCCAACACGGGGGGGTCCGGACCTCTCTTGAGCAGTTCTTC.

The rearrangement links TRBV19 to TRBJ2-2; 7 positions match TRBD2. The ends lost 0 bases at V and 2 bases at J; junction bases unmatched: 6. This CDR3 is 17 amino acids long. The germline CDR1 and CDR2 sequences are LNHDA and SQIVND (reference sequence). The CDR3 DNA is TGTGCCAGTAGTATAGACCCAGGGAGGGCAAACACCGGGGAGCTGTTTTTT. This codes for CASSIDPGRANTGELFF.

The J gene is TRBJ1-4, the V gene TRBV27; 9 bases align to TRBD1. V was clipped by 6 bases and J by 7 bases; unmatched bases: 6. This CDR3 contains 14 residues. CDR1 is MNHEY and CDR2 is SMNVEV in the germline V gene (reference sequence). The CDR3, as DNA: TGTGCCAGCAGCTGGGACAGGGATGTTGAAAAACTGTTTTTT. Its protein is CASSWDRDVEKLFF.

The gene calls are TRBV6-5 and TRBJ2-7, with a weak D call TRBD1 (5 bases). The CDR3 has 14 residues. V shed 4 bases and J shed 3 bases, with 13 bases lying between them. Germline values: CDR1 MNHEY, CDR2 SVGAGI. The CDR3: CASSWRQNGYEQYF. The CDR3 DNA reads TGTGCCAGCAGTTGGCGACAGAACGGCTACGAGCAGTACTTC.

The chain is built from TRBV24-1 and TRBJ1-5, with a weak D call TRBD1 (6 bases). V dropped 4 bases and J dropped 10 bases, with 25 bases sitting between them. This CDR3 has 17 amino acids. Per the germline V gene, CDR1 is KGHDR and CDR2 is SFDVKD. In DNA, the CDR3 is TGTGCCACCAGTGAGAACCGGGGGGGGCCGGGAAGGGAACCCCAGCATTTT. Translated: CATSENRGGPGREPQHF.

The chain joins TRBV10-3 to TRBJ1-5; possibly TRBD1 for D (5 bases). The V and J ends lost 8 bases and 4 bases respectively, with 15 bases between them. The germline CDR1 and CDR2 sequences are ENHRY and SYGVKD. CDR3 size: 14 residues. The CDR3 spells CAISGEGGNQPQHF. The CDR3 nucleotides read TGTGCCATCTCGGGGGAAGGAGGGAATCAGCCCCAGCATTTT.

This chain links TRBV25-1 with TRBJ1-6; 7 bases map to TRBD1. J lost 7 bases, V lost 2 bases, and 5 bases had no gene match. Germline values: CDR1 MGHDK, CDR2 SYGVNS. The CDR3 is 15 residues long. The CDR3 bases are TGTGCCAGCAGTGAAAGAGGGACAGCGAATTCACCCCTCCACTTT. This codes for CASSERGTANSPLHF.

This chain links TRBV5-1 with TRBJ2-7; TRBD2 matches at 15 bases. Trimming took 8 bases from V and 2 from J; bases not matched to a gene: 8. The CDR3 has 16 amino acids. Germline V gene data show CDR1 as SGHRS and CDR2 as YFSETQ. The CDR3 is CARPGLAGGLAYEQYF. The CDR3, as DNA: TGCGCCAGGCCGGGACTAGCGGGAGGTTTAGCCTACGAGCAGTACTTC.

The CDR3, as DNA: TGTGCCAGCTCACCGAAACAGTCTGGAAACACCATATATTTT. Protein sequence: CASSPKQSGNTIYF. The genes are TRBV18 and TRBJ1-3; D is ambiguous. CDR3 length: 14 amino acids. Germline CDR1 reads KGHSH; CDR2 reads LQKENI. Trimming removed 3 bases from V and 1 base from J, with 7 bases in between.

In regard to this clone: This could be a read error, since a much larger clone is one nucleotide away. The sample carries other DNA sequences with the same CDR3. In DNA, the CDR3 is TGTGCCAGCAGCTTGGAACAGTATAATTCACCCCTCCACTTT. Encoded protein: CASSLEQYNSPLHF. The V gene is TRBV7-9, the J gene TRBJ1-6; D unresolved. Trimming left V 3 bases short and J 4 bases short, with 7 bases between. CDR1 is SEHNR, CDR2 FQNEAQ, per germline (reference sequence). This CDR3 has 14 amino acids.

The chain couples TRBV30 to TRBJ2-3, with 9 positions matching TRBD2. Trimming cost V 7 bases and J 3 bases; bases outside gene matches: 5. This CDR3 has 13 amino acids. Germline V lookup: CDR1 GTSNPN, CDR2 SVGIG (reference sequence). The CDR3 DNA reads as TGTGCCTTTAGCGGGAGTAGGACAGATACGCAGTATTTT. Encoded protein: CAFSGSRTDTQYF.

The CDR3 loop reads CASSLNQDTQYF. CDR3 DNA: TGCGCCAGCAGCTTAAATCAAGATACGCAGTATTTT. The V gene is TRBV5-1, the J gene TRBJ2-3; no clear D. Trimming removed 2 bases from V and 5 bases from J, with 6 bases in between. The CDR3 is made up of 12 amino acids. Germline lookup yields CDR1 SGHRS and CDR2 YFSETQ.

The chain carries TRBV5-1 and TRBJ2-1; weak D call: TRBD1 (6 bases). The length of the CDR3 is 14 residues. Germline CDR1 SGHRS, CDR2 YFSETQ. Trimming shortened V by 3 bases and J by 1 base, and 8 bases separated the two germline ends. The DNA for the CDR3 is TGCGCCAGCAGCTCCGGGACATCCTACAATGAGCAGTTCTTC. It yields the protein CASSSGTSYNEQFF.

This rearrangement joins TRBV28 to TRBJ1-5; D is possibly TRBD1 (6 bases). The CDR3 is 15 residues long. Per the germline V gene, CDR1 is MDHEN and CDR2 is SYDVKM. Between the trimmed V and J ends, which lost 3 bases and 7 bases, there was a span of 16 bases. The CDR3 DNA reads as TGTGCCAGCAGTTTTATGGGCAGGGGAGTACAGCCCCAGCATTTT. Amino acid sequence: CASSFMGRGVQPQHF.

CDR3 region: CASSPRDRVLGEQYF. DNA of the CDR3: TGTGCCAGCAGTCCCCGGGACAGGGTTCTCGGGGAGCAGTACTTC. This rearrangement joins TRBV5-4 to TRBJ2-7, with TRBD1 matching 9 bases. V dropped 5 bases and J dropped 7; count of bases not matched to a gene: 13. CDR3 length: 15 residues. The germline V gene encodes CDR1 SGHNT and CDR2 YYREEE (reference sequence). The entire variable domain, with the rest obtained from reference TRBV5-4 and TRBJ2-7, is as follows: ETGVTQSPTHLIKTRGQQVTLRCSSQSGHNTVSWYQQALGQGPQFIFQYYREEENGRGNFPPRFSGLQFPNYSSELNVNALELDDSALYLCASSPRDRVLGEQYFGPGTRLTVT.